This TCR beta chain was obtained from a study of cytomegalovirus exposure and HLA in healthy donors. General study points: There were fewer than 200 TCR beta chains listed as cytomegalovirus-associated. In vitro work confirmed that a few CMV-associated chains recognize CMV antigens.

Remarks on this clone: What it binds is unknown.

The assay was immunoSEQ multiplex PCR, and TCRdb's table has in-frame clones only and misses some. The table lists roughly 59,000 clones, 85% to 95% of them singletons. The sequencing input was PBMCs. The TCR originated in a man in his late teens or twenties in good health and CMV-seropositive.

The CDR3 coding sequence is TGTGCCAGCAGTTTATCAGGACAAGATACGCAGTATTTT. The encoded protein is CASSLSGQDTQYF. V gene TRBV28 combines with J gene TRBJ2-3; tentatively, D is TRBD1 (5 bases). Germline values: CDR1 MDHEN, CDR2 SYDVKM. V gave up 1 base and J gave up 5 bases, with 7 bases separating them. This CDR3 comprises 13 residues.